This TCR beta chain was recovered during a study of CD8+ T cells in alopecia areata (dated by TCRdb to between 2017 and 2018). Describing the broader study: The treated patients, all with moderate-to-severe alopecia areata, were enrolled in an open-label pilot trial of oral tofacitinib given at 5 to 10 mg twice daily. Tofacitinib was administered for 6 to 18 months, and 6 months of follow-up off drug were then conducted to assess delayed response and recurrence. Disease severity in treated patients was measured with the SALT score, which quantifies the percentage of affected scalp surface area. The study used high-throughput TCRbeta sequencing to examine T cell clonal expansion in alopecia areata, in both the C3H/HeJ mouse model and human patients. In humans, TCRbeta sequencing was performed on scalp tissue and on sorted CD4+ and CD8+ peripheral blood T cells from healthy controls and from patients with patchy or totalis/universalis alopecia areata. Biopsies were taken from tofacitinib-treated patients at baseline and at 4 and 24 weeks of treatment, and a later scalp biopsy was taken in several of the tofacitinib-treated patients. Clonality in the scalp was compared among normal scalp (n=4), patchy alopecia areata scalp (n=8), and alopecia totalis/universalis scalp (n=8). RNA was extracted with the PAXgene miRNA kit for fixed scalp, the miRNeasy kit for PBMCs, and the RNeasy kit for mouse skin. immunoSEQ multiplex PCR using 35 Vbeta forward primers and 13 Jbeta reverse primers was used to amplify TCRbeta CDR3 regions.

Results and caveats for the whole study, not just this receptor: Shared TCR sequences between patients were less evident than in mice, which may be partly attributable to HLA diversity in the patient population. Many expanded lesional clones were found to persist in scalp and blood during tofacitinib treatment, and relapse after treatment cessation may be partly explained by this persistence. Compared with normal scalp, lesional scalp, particularly in alopecia totalis/universalis, had higher clonality and more expanded CD8+ clones, which suggests antigenic drive. Because the treated cohort was small and had only one nonresponder, larger studies are needed to examine links between baseline CD8+ expansion and response. Scalp clonality and the number of expanded CD8+ clones among the top 100 scalp clones were significantly decreased by tofacitinib. Unlike mouse skin, which is dominated by gammadelta T cells, normal human skin has resident alphabeta T cells that are also sequenced, and this complicates analysis of the scalp TCR repertoire.

Libraries were made using the immunoSEQ multiplex PCR assay. For TCR sequencing, RNA was extracted from every sample and reverse transcribed into cDNA to serve as template. First-strand cDNA was synthesized with SuperScript III using a 2:1 mix of oligo-dT and random hexamers. Amplification bias was assessed with a synthetic immune receptor repertoire, and residual bias was removed computationally. The original pipeline was this. Raw reads were preprocessed to remove errors, and CDR3 was defined according to IMGT conventions as the region from the conserved cysteine to phenylalanine. Clonality was calculated as 1 minus Shannon entropy normalized by log2 of the number of productive unique TCRs. Scalp TCRbeta sequences were cross-referenced with sorted blood CD4 and CD8 repertoires so that the CD4 or CD8 identity of scalp clones could be inferred. The clones in this table, taken by TCRdb from immuneACCESS, are in-frame only. Not every clone is retained; where verified, under half of the shortfall comes from an unresolved V gene, and the cause of the rest is unknown. That table supplies the V and J calls and clone size; D and trimming were determined from the DNA. This sample has roughly 280,000 clones in its table, and 60% of those were observed once. In total, the top ten clones hold roughly 0.88% of the sample.

In light of the paper, this sample's treatment or condition label describes: oral pan-JAK inhibitor, 5-10 mg twice daily. Peripheral blood and lesional scalp punch biopsies were obtained from patients with alopecia areata. PBMCs were separated by density centrifugation and stained for CD3, CD4 and CD8, after which CD4+ and CD8+ T cells were sorted on a FACSAria. Points on this clone: Its antigen remains unidentified. There are no base qualities to consult, and no much larger clone falls within one base.

Trimming takes 5 bases from V and 6 bases from J, and the germline ends sit 11 bases apart. From the cysteine up to the phenylalanine, the CDR3 has a length of 13 residues. Here the CDR3 DNA is all that survives: 39 bases in frame from base 1. CDR1 and CDR2 (MNHEY, SVGAGI) derive from the germline V gene. The TCR originated in a human donor with alopecia areata. The input for sequencing was CD4+ T cells sorted from blood, taken at week 52, from a patient treated with tofacitinib. The chain is made from TRBV6-5 and TRBJ2-1, with the D segment identity uncertain. The DNA sequence reads TGTGCCAGCAGTGGCAGATCGATCAATGAGCAGTTCTTC. It translates to CASSGRSINEQFF.